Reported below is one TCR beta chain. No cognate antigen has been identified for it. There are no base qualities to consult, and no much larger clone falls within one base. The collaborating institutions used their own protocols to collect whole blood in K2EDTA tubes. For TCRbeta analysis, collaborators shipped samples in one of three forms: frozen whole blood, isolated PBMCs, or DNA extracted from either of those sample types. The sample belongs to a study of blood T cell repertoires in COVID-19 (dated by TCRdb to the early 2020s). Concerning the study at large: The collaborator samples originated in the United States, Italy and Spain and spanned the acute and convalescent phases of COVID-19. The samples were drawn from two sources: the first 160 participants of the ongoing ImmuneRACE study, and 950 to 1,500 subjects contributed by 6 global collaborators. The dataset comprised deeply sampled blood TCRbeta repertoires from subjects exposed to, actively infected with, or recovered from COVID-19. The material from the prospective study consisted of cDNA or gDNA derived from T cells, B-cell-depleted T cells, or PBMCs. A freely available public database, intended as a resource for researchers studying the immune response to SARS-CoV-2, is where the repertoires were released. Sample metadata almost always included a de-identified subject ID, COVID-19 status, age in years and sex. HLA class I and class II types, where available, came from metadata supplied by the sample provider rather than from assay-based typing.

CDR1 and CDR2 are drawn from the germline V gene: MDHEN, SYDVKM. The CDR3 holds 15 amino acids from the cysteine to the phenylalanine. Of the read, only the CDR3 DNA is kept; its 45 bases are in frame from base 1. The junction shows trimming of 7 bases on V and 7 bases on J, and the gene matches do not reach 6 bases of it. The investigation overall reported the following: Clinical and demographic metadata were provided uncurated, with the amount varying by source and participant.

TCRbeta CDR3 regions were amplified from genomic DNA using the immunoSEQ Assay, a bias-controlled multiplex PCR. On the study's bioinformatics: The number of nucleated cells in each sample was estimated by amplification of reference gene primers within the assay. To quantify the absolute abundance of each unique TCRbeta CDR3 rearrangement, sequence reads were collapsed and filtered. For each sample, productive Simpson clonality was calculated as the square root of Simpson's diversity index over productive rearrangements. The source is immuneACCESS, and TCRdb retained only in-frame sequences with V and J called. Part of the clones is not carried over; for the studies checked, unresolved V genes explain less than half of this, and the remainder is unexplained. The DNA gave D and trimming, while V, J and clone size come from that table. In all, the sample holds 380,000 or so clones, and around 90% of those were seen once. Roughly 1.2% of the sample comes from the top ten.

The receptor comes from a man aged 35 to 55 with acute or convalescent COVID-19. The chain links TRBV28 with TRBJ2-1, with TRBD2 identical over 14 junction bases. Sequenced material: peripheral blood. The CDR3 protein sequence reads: CASTPGTSGSNEQFF. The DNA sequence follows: TGTGCCAGCACCCCTGGGACTAGCGGGAGTAATGAGCAGTTCTTC.